The clone carrying this T cell receptor (beta chain) was detected only a few times. Specified time point: pre-sensitization, week 0. Treatment defined: therapeutic diphenylcyclopropenone sensitization with weekly scalp DPC. This sample stems from a study of human T cells and chemical hapten exposure. A single record per CDR3 protein comes from TCRdb applying MiXCR to the RACE reads. The sample contains over 55,000 distinct CDR3 sequences, more than 7.5% of which appear only once. Between the trimmed V and J ends, which lost 0 bases and 5 bases, there was a span of 15 bases. Looked up from germline, CDR1 is SGHRS and CDR2 is YFSETQ. The CDR3 runs 17 residues.

The V and J genes are TRBV5-1 and TRBJ1-6; D is uncertain. This receptor was taken from a man aged 35-49 years with alopecia areata. Some clones in this sample may be carry-over from other donors' samples. The sequencing used whole blood, collected in connection with sensitization to the hapten diphenylcyclopropenone (DPC). CDR3 DNA: TGCGCCAGCAGCTTGGACTTGATGGCGGACGATAATTCACCCCTCCACTTT. Translation gives CASSLDLMADDNSPLHF.